This T cell receptor beta chain is from a study of blood T cell repertoires in COVID-19. As for the study in general: Acute and convalescent COVID-19 samples came from the United States, Italy and Spain. PBMCs, B-cell-depleted T cells, or T cells provided the cDNA or gDNA that made up the material.

The CDR3 runs 15 residues. Germline CDR1 and CDR2: SGHTA and FQGNSA. The J segment lost 5 bases and the V segment lost 5 bases, leaving 5 bases of the junction unmatched. Per the study methods: Nucleated cell number was recorded as an estimate derived from reference gene primer amplification. Assay used: immunoSEQ multiplex PCR; TCRdb lists only in-frame clones, some missing. V and J calls and clone size are copied from that table; D and trimming were computed from the DNA. The sample records some 110,000 clones, approximately 80% being singletons. Source material: peripheral blood. The receptor was derived from a man aged 70-80 years with acute or convalescent COVID-19. The rearrangement uses TRBV7-2 and TRBJ2-2; TRBD2 agrees at 10 bases. CDR3 sequence reads: CASSPTSGRTGELFF. The CDR3 nucleotides are TGTGCCAGCAGCCCGACTAGCGGGCGGACCGGGGAGCTGTTTTTT.